The clone carrying this TCR beta chain appeared a few times. What it binds is unknown. TCRdb recomputed calls from the reads with MiXCR, one row per CDR3 protein. In the table there are 300,000 to 450,000 distinct CDR3 sequences, around a sixth of which are singletons. From germline, CDR1 is DFQATT and CDR2 SNEGSKA (reference sequence). The CDR3 is 15 amino acids. The J segment lost 4 bases and the V segment lost 1 base, leaving 5 bases of the junction unmatched. The data originate from a study of T cell repertoires in cytomegalovirus infection. About the research overall: It can be stated that public TCR beta signatures indicated CMV infection as well as a matching HLA type. General observations from the study: Cumulative frequency (of public TCR beta family members) identified carriers of CMV plus the relevant HLA. In two of eight donors, the top clonotype was HLA-C-restricted CMV-specific.

The source material was PBMCs. This clonotype originated in a human donor in good health (CMV status not recorded). Some clones in this sample may be carry-over from other donors' samples. J is TRBJ2-1 and V is TRBV20-1; 9 nucleotides match TRBD2. In DNA, the CDR3 is TGCAGTGCTAGAGCCGCGACTAGCGGATACAATGAGCAGTTCTTC. This encodes CSARAATSGYNEQFF.